What follows are 17 T cell receptor beta chains derived from one specimen sequenced in a study of blood T cell repertoires in COVID-19. Only in-frame clones appear in the TCRdb table, and some are missing; sequencing was by immunoSEQ multiplex PCR. The top ten hold more than 5.5% of the sample, which has around 180,000 clones, roughly 80% seen once. The source material was peripheral blood. These receptor sequences come from a human donor in a cohort sampled during active COVID-19.

This clone was counted a few times. The chain combines TRBV9 with TRBJ2-7; 8 bases are shared with TRBD2. V was pared by 4 bases and J by 6 bases, with 15 bases of the junction left unmatched. The CDR3 length is 16 residues. Looked up from germline, CDR1 is SGDLS and CDR2 is YYNGEE. In nucleotides, the CDR3 is TGTGCCAGCAGCCCCCTCGGGGGGGGGCGCTTCCCCGAGCAGTACTTC. It specifies CASSPLGGGRFPEQYF.

The chain joins TRBV4-2 to TRBJ2-7; 9 bases map to TRBD1. The CDR3 has 16 residues. Germline CDR1 reads LGHNA; CDR2 reads YNFKEQ. V trimming: 0 bases; J trimming: 2 bases; junction bases outside the gene matches: 5. The CDR3 nucleotides are TGTGCCAGCAGCCAAGAGCGGGACAGGGACCCCTACGAGCAGTACTTC. Residues: CASSQERDRDPYEQYF.

The chain joins TRBV5-1 to TRBJ1-2; the match to TRBD1 covers 8 bases. CDR1 SGHRS and CDR2 YFSETQ come from the germline V gene. V lost 5 bases, J lost 5 bases, and 14 bases stayed unmatched. CDR3 length: 16 residues. CDR3 bases: TGCGCCAGCAGACCCGGACCGGACAGGGAAGTATATGGCTACACCTTC. It yields the protein CASRPGPDREVYGYTF.

The V and J genes are TRBV5-6 and TRBJ2-4, with 7 bases that match TRBD1. The CDR3 has 15 residues. J gave up 1 base and V 4 bases, and 5 bases lay outside the gene matches. Germline V CDR1 and CDR2: SGHDT, YYEEEE. CDR3 residues: CASSDSQGAKNIQYF. The CDR3 nucleotides are TGTGCCAGCAGCGACTCACAGGGGGCCAAAAACATTCAGTACTTC.

This clone was counted once. The chain links TRBV2 to TRBJ1-2; 8 nucleotides line up with TRBD1. V was clipped by 6 bases and J by 2 bases; unmatched bases: 11. The CDR3 spans 16 residues. Germline CDR1 is SNHLY and CDR2 is FYNNEI. The DNA of the CDR3 is TGTGCCAGCAGAGGGGGAGCAGGGGGCTGGAACTATGGCTACACCTTC. Translation gives CASRGGAGGWNYGYTF.

This clone was seen a single time. This chain links TRBV5-4 with TRBJ2-7, with 9 bases fitting TRBD2. The J segment lost 0 bases and the V segment lost 1 base, leaving 2 bases of the junction unmatched. Germline CDR1 is SGHNT and CDR2 is YYREEE (reference sequence). The CDR3 is 15 amino acids. This CDR3 is CASSLISGGSYEQYF. CDR3 nucleotides: TGTGCCAGCAGCTTGATTAGCGGGGGCTCCTACGAGCAGTACTTC.

The genes are TRBV9 and TRBJ1-1; weak D call: TRBD1 (5 bases). The CDR3 runs 13 residues. Trimming removed 2 bases from V and 6 bases from J, with 11 bases in between. Looked up from germline, CDR1 is SGDLS and CDR2 is YYNGEE. DNA for the CDR3: TGTGCCAGCAGCGTTCCCGGACAAGCTGAAGCTTTCTTT. Amino acids: CASSVPGQAEAFF.

This clone came up a few times. The V gene is TRBV7-2, the J gene TRBJ2-1, with 10 positions matching TRBD1. This CDR3 is built from 14 residues. The ends lost 4 bases at V and 12 bases at J; junction bases unmatched: 9. Germline CDR1 is SGHTA and CDR2 is FQGNSA. This CDR3 is CASSSPGQGIRQFF. DNA of the CDR3: TGTGCCAGCAGCTCACCGGGACAGGGGATTCGGCAGTTCTTC.

The chain's CDR3 is CSVDYRGSYNEQFF. The CDR3 DNA reads TGCAGCGTTGACTATAGGGGATCCTACAATGAGCAGTTCTTC. The V gene is TRBV29-1, the J gene TRBJ2-1; tentative D call: TRBD1 (5 bases). The V and J ends lost 3 bases and 1 base respectively, with 10 bases between them. The CDR3 contains 14 residues. Looked up from germline, CDR1 is SQVTM and CDR2 is ANQGSEA.

The V call is TRBV4-1, the J call TRBJ2-7, with 12 bases that match TRBD1. Unmatched junction bases numbered 7, after V lost 0 bases and J lost 7 bases. This CDR3 comprises 16 residues. Germline V gives CDR1 MGHRA, CDR2 YSYEKL. This chain's CDR3 is CASSQDGTGGDEEQYF. In DNA form, the CDR3 reads TGCGCCAGCAGCCAAGACGGGACAGGGGGCGATGAGGAGCAGTACTTC.

This rearrangement joins TRBV30 to TRBJ1-6; TRBD1 matches 10 bases. Germline CDR1 GTSNPN, CDR2 SVGIG (reference sequence). The CDR3 sequence is 15 residues long. V lost 0 bases, J lost 9 bases, and 5 bases stayed unmatched. CDR3 region: CAWSVSRTGGSPLHF. Written as DNA, the CDR3 is TGTGCCTGGAGTGTATCACGGACAGGGGGTTCACCCCTCCACTTT. Full variable domain (remainder filled in from reference TRBV30 and TRBJ1-6): SQTIHQWPATLVQPVGSPLSLECTVEGTSNPNLYWYRQAAGRGLQLLFYSVGIGQISSEVPQNLSASRPQDRQFILSSKKLLLSDSGFYLCAWSVSRTGGSPLHFGNGTRLTVT.

The rearrangement links TRBV28 to TRBJ2-4; no reliable D call. This CDR3 is built from 13 residues. Germline lookup yields CDR1 MDHEN and CDR2 SYDVKM. The V gene lost 6 bases and the J gene lost 5 bases, with 11 bases spanning the gap. The CDR3 DNA is TGTGCCAGCAGGGCCTCTCTAGAAAACATTCAGTACTTC. Translating gives CASRASLENIQYF.

V and J are TRBV2 and TRBJ2-1, with TRBD2 matching 9 bases. The CDR3 runs 15 residues. With 7 bases clipped from V and 3 bases from J, the junction kept 7 bases outside the gene matches. The V gene's germline CDR1 is SNHLY and CDR2 FYNNEI. The CDR3 sequence: CASISGGIGYNEQFF. The CDR3, as DNA: TGTGCCAGCATTAGCGGGGGAATAGGCTACAATGAGCAGTTCTTC.

This chain links TRBV15 with TRBJ2-7; tentative D call: TRBD1 (6 bases). Germline CDR1 reads LNHNV; CDR2 reads YYDKDF (reference sequence). Deletions cut 3 bases from V and 5 bases from J, with 17 bases between. The CDR3 totals 15 residues. The CDR3: CATSSVRGEGHEQYF. CDR3 in DNA: TGTGCCACCAGCAGCGTCAGGGGTGAAGGCCACGAGCAGTACTTC. Drawing the rest from reference TRBV15 and TRBJ2-7, the complete variable domain is DAMVIQNPRYQVTQFGKPVTLSCSQTLNHNVMYWYQQKSSQAPKLLFHYYDKDFNNEADTPDNFQSRRPNTSFCFLDIRSPGLGDTAMYLCATSSVRGEGHEQYFGPGTRLTVT.

This clone was found a few times. The chain links TRBV7-2 to TRBJ2-7; 9 nucleotides match TRBD1. CDR1 SGHTA and CDR2 FQGNSA come from the germline V gene. This CDR3 is 16 amino acids long. V was pared by 5 bases and J by 6 bases, with 14 bases of the junction left unmatched. The CDR3, as DNA: TGTGCCAGCAGCAGCTTAGGGCCTGGACAGGGGCGCGAGCAGTACTTC. Protein sequence: CASSSLGPGQGREQYF.

The chain recombines TRBV7-3 with TRBJ1-1; D gene uncertain. Germline V gives CDR1 SGHTA, CDR2 FQGTGA. The CDR3 spans 12 residues. The V and J ends lost 4 bases and 6 bases respectively, with 9 bases between them. The CDR3 DNA sequence: TGTGCCAGCAGCTACGGGGATTCTGAAGCTTTCTTT. Protein: CASSYGDSEAFF. The full variable domain, in which reference TRBV7-3 and TRBJ1-1 provide the parts outside the CDR3, is GAGVSQTPSNKVTEKGKYVELRCDPISGHTALYWYRQSLGQGPEFLIYFQGTGAADDSGLPNDRFFAVRPEGSVSTLKIQRTERGDSAVYLCASSYGDSEAFFGQGTRLTVV.

The J gene is TRBJ1-2, the V gene TRBV2; D might be TRBD1 (5 bases). Germline V gives CDR1 SNHLY, CDR2 FYNNEI. Trimming pared 4 bases from V and 2 bases from J, leaving 8 bases between. CDR3 length: 13 residues. The CDR3 DNA follows: TGTGCCAGCAGTGGACAGCTCAACTATGGCTACACCTTC. Protein sequence: CASSGQLNYGYTF.